A single sample is the source of the 15 T cell receptor beta chains below, sequenced in a study of PD-L1 blockade in urothelial cancer. This table comes from immunoSEQ multiplex PCR, and its TCRdb copy is limited to in-frame clones, with some not included. The top ten clones hold more than 1.5% of a sample with about 25,000 clones, approximately 81% of them seen once. Time point given: peripheral blood 6 weeks after treatment start. The source material was PBMCs, sampled around atezolizumab (anti-PD-L1) treatment. The receptors were sampled from a man in his sixties or seventies with urothelial cancer.

The CDR3 bases are TGTGCCAGCAGCCGATATATGGAGCTAGACGATTCACCCCTCCACTTT. Translating gives CASSRYMELDDSPLHF. The chain carries TRBV5-4 and TRBJ1-6; D remains ambiguous. This CDR3 contains 16 residues. Germline V gene sequence: CDR1 SGHNT, CDR2 YYREEE (reference sequence). The V gene lost 4 bases and the J gene lost 8 bases, with 19 bases spanning the gap.

V is TRBV7-9 and J is TRBJ1-1; 8 nucleotides line up with TRBD1. J was trimmed by 6 bases and V by 4 bases; bases with no gene match: 7. CDR1 and CDR2 (germline): SEHNR, FQNEAQ (reference sequence). This CDR3 region has 14 residues. The CDR3 DNA reads as TGTGCCAGCAGCTCCACAGGGGGGGAGGCTGAAGCTTTCTTT. Translation gives CASSSTGGEAEAFF.

The rearrangement joins TRBV7-2 to TRBJ2-5; 8 bases match TRBD1. CDR3 length: 15 residues. Germline V CDR1 and CDR2: SGHTA, FQGNSA. The V gene end was trimmed by 7 bases and the J gene end by 6 bases; junction bases not matched to a gene: 13. The CDR3 sequence: CASTNQGAGSKTQYF. Here the CDR3 DNA reads TGTGCCAGCACCAACCAGGGGGCGGGGTCGAAGACCCAGTACTTC.

The J gene is TRBJ1-5, the V gene TRBV7-2; D may be TRBD1 (5 bases). This CDR3 is 14 amino acids long. Germline V gives CDR1 SGHTA, CDR2 FQGNSA. Trimming took 4 bases from V and 5 from J, leaving 12 bases between them. The CDR3 DNA follows: TGTGCCAGCAGCTCCTCCGGGACTTATCAGCCCCAGCATTTT. This sequence encodes CASSSSGTYQPQHF.

The chain links TRBV2 to TRBJ2-3; TRBD1 agrees at 8 bases. Trimming took 4 bases from V and 1 from J; bases not matched to a gene: 10. CDR1 and CDR2 (germline): SNHLY, FYNNEI. The CDR3 length is 17 residues. In DNA form, the CDR3 reads TGTGCCAGCAGTGGAGGGAGGCGGGGACAGGGCACAGATACGCAGTATTTT. As protein: CASSGGRRGQGTDTQYF.

This chain uses TRBV29-1 with TRBJ2-1, with D perhaps TRBD2 (5 bases). Trimming removed 6 bases at V and 7 bases at J, with 13 bases between. The germline gives CDR1 SQVTM, CDR2 ANQGSEA. CDR3 length equals 12 residues. CDR3 bases: TGCAGCGTCTGTGACGGGGAGAATGAGCAGTTCTTC. Its protein product is CSVCDGENEQFF.

The chain has TRBV11-2 and TRBJ2-5, with TRBD2 as a possible D gene (6 bases). The V gene lost 7 bases and the J gene lost 5 bases, with 17 bases spanning the gap. CDR1 is SGHAT and CDR2 is FQNNGV in the germline V gene. The CDR3 is 14 residues long. This chain's CDR3 is CASTVTRGRETQYF. CDR3 in DNA: TGTGCCAGCACCGTGACTAGGGGTCGGGAGACCCAGTACTTC.

This clone was seen a handful of times. The J gene is TRBJ1-1, the V gene TRBV7-8; unclear D gene. V was clipped by 0 bases and J by 1 base, with 6 bases between them. The germline gives CDR1 SGHVS, CDR2 FQNEAQ. The CDR3 is 14 residues long. In DNA form, the CDR3 reads TGTGCCAGCAGCTTAGCGCGGAAGAACACTGAAGCTTTCTTT. This translates into CASSLARKNTEAFF. The whole variable domain, remainder taken from reference TRBV7-8 and TRBJ1-1, is GAGVSQSPRYKVAKRGQDVALRCDPISGHVSLFWYQQALGQGPEFLTYFQNEAQLDKSGLPSDRFFAERPEGSVSTLKIQRTQQEDSAVYLCASSLARKNTEAFFGQGTRLTVV.

The gene calls are TRBV9 and TRBJ1-1; the D gene is possibly TRBD1 (6 bases). CDR3 length equals 13 residues. Germline loops: CDR1 SGDLS, CDR2 YYNGEE. The V end lost 3 bases, the J end lost 5 bases, and 11 bases lay between the germline ends. This CDR3 is CASSADSYTEAFF. CDR3 bases: TGTGCCAGCAGCGCGGACAGTTATACTGAAGCTTTCTTT.

CDR3 bases: TGCGCCAGCAGCGCATCCGGGACTGCAGATACGCAGTATTTT. It yields the protein CASSASGTADTQYF. The rearrangement uses TRBV10-1 and TRBJ2-3; TRBD2 might be the D (6 bases). CDR1 is WNHNN, CDR2 SYGVQD, per germline (reference sequence). The V gene lost 6 bases and the J gene lost 4 bases, with 14 bases spanning the gap. The CDR3 is made up of 14 amino acids.

The chain links TRBV28 to TRBJ2-1, with D possibly TRBD2 on 5 matching bases. V was shortened by 6 bases and J by 5 bases, with 17 bases between the two germline ends. Germline V lookup: CDR1 MDHEN, CDR2 SYDVKM. CDR3 size: 15 residues. This CDR3 reads CASSTDSGPHNEQFF. CDR3 nucleotides: TGTGCCAGCAGCACGGACTCAGGTCCCCACAATGAGCAGTTCTTC.

This clone was picked up one time. The V gene is TRBV28, the J gene TRBJ2-7; 8 bases agree with TRBD1. Per the germline V gene, CDR1 is MDHEN and CDR2 is SYDVKM. The ends lost 5 bases at V and 2 bases at J; junction bases unmatched: 2. The CDR3 covers 13 residues. The CDR3 DNA follows: TGTGCCAGCAGTCAGGGACAGGCCTACGAGCAGTACTTC. It encodes CASSQGQAYEQYF.

The gene calls are TRBV7-8 and TRBJ2-3; no definite D call. Per the germline V gene, CDR1 is SGHVS and CDR2 is FQNEAQ. The CDR3 extends over 14 amino acids. V was trimmed by 1 base and J by 5 bases, leaving 10 bases between them. CDR3 sequence: CASSLGWRGDTQYF. For the CDR3, the DNA is TGTGCCAGCAGCTTAGGTTGGAGAGGAGATACGCAGTATTTT. The complete variable domain, with remaining parts taken from reference TRBV7-8 and TRBJ2-3, reads GAGVSQSPRYKVAKRGQDVALRCDPISGHVSLFWYQQALGQGPEFLTYFQNEAQLDKSGLPSDRFFAERPEGSVSTLKIQRTQQEDSAVYLCASSLGWRGDTQYFGPGTRLTVL.

The gene calls are TRBV6-5 and TRBJ2-1; 7 bases align to TRBD2. The CDR3 runs 15 residues. Germline lookup yields CDR1 MNHEY and CDR2 SVGAGI. V was pared by 5 bases and J by 6 bases, with 10 bases of the junction left unmatched. For the CDR3, the DNA is TGTGCCAGCAGTCCCCGGGGGGTCGACCGCAATGAGCAGTTCTTC. Its translation: CASSPRGVDRNEQFF.

This chain connects TRBV2 to TRBJ2-2; tentatively, D is TRBD2 (5 bases). The CDR3 spans 15 residues. Trimming pared 4 bases from V and 0 bases from J, leaving 9 bases between. The germline V gene encodes CDR1 SNHLY and CDR2 FYNNEI. CDR3 nucleotides: TGTGCCAGCAGTGCGAGGGCCCCGAACACCGGGGAGCTGTTTTTT. This gives the protein CASSARAPNTGELFF.